This entry describes one TCR beta chain. Its antigen is unknown. Germline CDR1 reads SGHTS; CDR2 reads YDEGEE. V was clipped by 4 bases and J by 8 bases; unmatched bases: 11. The CDR3 spans 15 residues. TCRdb reprocessed the reads with MiXCR, giving one entry per CDR3 protein. The repertoire holds some 450,000 distinct CDR3 sequences, with roughly a third as singletons. This specimen belongs to a study of T cell repertoires in cytomegalovirus infection. Study overall: CMV infection and matching HLA type were both indicated by public TCR beta signatures. The study, taken as a whole, reports: Cumulative public TCR beta family frequency identified carriers of CMV plus the relevant HLA.

The chain carries TRBV5-8 and TRBJ2-1; 8 bases line up with TRBD1. The receptor comes from a human donor in good health (CMV status not recorded). Some clones in this sample may be carry-over from other donors' samples. The sample taken for sequencing was PBMCs. CDR3 sequence: CASSLVRTGLHEQFF. The CDR3 DNA reads as TGTGCCAGCAGCCTGGTCAGGACAGGGCTGCATGAGCAGTTCTTC.